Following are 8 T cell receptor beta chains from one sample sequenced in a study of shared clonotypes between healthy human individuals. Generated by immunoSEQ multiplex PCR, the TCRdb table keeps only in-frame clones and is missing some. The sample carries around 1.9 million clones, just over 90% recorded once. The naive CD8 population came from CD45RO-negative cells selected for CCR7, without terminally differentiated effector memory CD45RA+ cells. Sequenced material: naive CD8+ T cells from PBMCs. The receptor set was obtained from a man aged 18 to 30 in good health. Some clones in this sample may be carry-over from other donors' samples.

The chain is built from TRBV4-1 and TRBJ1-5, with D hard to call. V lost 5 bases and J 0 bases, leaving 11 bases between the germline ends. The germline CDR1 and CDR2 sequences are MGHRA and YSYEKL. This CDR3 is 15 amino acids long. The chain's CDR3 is CASSTDPYSNQPQHF. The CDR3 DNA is TGCGCCAGCAGCACAGATCCGTATAGCAATCAGCCCCAGCATTTT.

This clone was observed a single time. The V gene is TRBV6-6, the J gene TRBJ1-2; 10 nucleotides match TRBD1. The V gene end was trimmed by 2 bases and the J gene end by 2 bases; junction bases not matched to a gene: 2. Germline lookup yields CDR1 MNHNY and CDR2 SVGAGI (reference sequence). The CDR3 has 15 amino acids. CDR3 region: CASSYPTGGNYGYTF. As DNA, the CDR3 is TGTGCCAGCAGTTACCCGACAGGGGGCAACTATGGCTACACCTTC.

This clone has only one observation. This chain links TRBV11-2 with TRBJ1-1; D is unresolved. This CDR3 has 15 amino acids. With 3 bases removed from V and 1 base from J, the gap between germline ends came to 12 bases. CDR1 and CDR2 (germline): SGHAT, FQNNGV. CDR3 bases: TGTGCCAGCAGCTTTTCTTTGGCACCGAACACTGAAGCTTTCTTT. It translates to CASSFSLAPNTEAFF.

CDR3 sequence (DNA): TGTGCCAGCAGCGACCGGGACACGACTAACTATGGCTACACCTTC. Amino acids: CASSDRDTTNYGYTF. The rearrangement uses TRBV9 and TRBJ1-2; D perhaps matches TRBD1 (6 bases). Germline V lookup: CDR1 SGDLS, CDR2 YYNGEE. The CDR3 extends over 15 amino acids. Deletions cut 3 bases from V and 0 bases from J, with 12 bases between.

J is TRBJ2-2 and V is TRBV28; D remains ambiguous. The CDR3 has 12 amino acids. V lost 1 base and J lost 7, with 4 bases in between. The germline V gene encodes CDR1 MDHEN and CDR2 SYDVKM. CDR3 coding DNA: TGTGCCAGCAGTTTATACGGCGGGGAGCTGTTTTTT. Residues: CASSLYGGELFF.

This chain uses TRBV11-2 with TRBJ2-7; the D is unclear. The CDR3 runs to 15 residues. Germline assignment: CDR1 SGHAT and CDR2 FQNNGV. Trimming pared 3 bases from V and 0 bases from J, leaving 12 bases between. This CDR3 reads CASSFPAQGSYEQYF. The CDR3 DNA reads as TGTGCCAGCAGCTTTCCGGCCCAAGGCTCCTACGAGCAGTACTTC.

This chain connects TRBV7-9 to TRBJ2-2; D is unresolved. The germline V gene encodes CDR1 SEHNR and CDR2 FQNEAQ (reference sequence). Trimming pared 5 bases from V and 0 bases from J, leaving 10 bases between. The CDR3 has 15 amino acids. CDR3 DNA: TGTGCCAGCAGCACCCTCCTAGCGAACACCGGGGAGCTGTTTTTT. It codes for CASSTLLANTGELFF.

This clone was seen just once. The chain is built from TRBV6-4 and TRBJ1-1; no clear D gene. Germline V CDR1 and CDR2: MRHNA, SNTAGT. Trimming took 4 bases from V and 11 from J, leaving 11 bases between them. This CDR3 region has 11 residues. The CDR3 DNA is TGTGCCAGCAGTGGCGGCGGGAGCGCTTTCTTT. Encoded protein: CASSGGGSAFF.